The 8 T cell receptor beta chains given below trace back to one sample, sequenced in a study of blood T cell repertoires in COVID-19. This table comes from immunoSEQ multiplex PCR, and its TCRdb copy is limited to in-frame clones, with some not included. The profile shows over 90,000 clones, over 75% of them singletons. The sample was peripheral blood. Source of these receptors: a human donor in a cohort sampled during active or convalescent COVID-19.

The V call is TRBV5-4, the J call TRBJ2-1; a possible D gene is TRBD2 (6 bases). V lost 0 bases to trimming and J lost 9 bases, with 10 bases between them. This CDR3 contains 13 residues. CDR1 and CDR2 from the germline V gene are SGHNT and YYREEE (reference sequence). The CDR3 DNA is TGTGCCAGCAGCTTGGTCCGGGGAGGTGAGCAGTTCTTC. Protein: CASSLVRGGEQFF.

CDR3 sequence (DNA): TGTGCCAGCTCATACATGAACACTGAAGCTTTCTTT. It yields the protein CASSYMNTEAFF. The chain uses TRBV18 and TRBJ1-1; D is undetermined. Germline lookup yields CDR1 KGHSH and CDR2 LQKENI. The V gene lost 5 bases and the J gene lost 0 bases, with 4 bases spanning the gap. CDR3 length equals 12 residues.

This chain uses TRBV5-6 with TRBJ2-1; TRBD2 matches at 9 bases. The length of the CDR3 is 16 residues. The germline gives CDR1 SGHDT, CDR2 YYEEEE. The J segment lost 0 bases and the V segment lost 5 bases, leaving 6 bases of the junction unmatched. The CDR3 coding sequence is TGTGCCAGCAGACGTCATAGCGGGAGCTCCTACAATGAGCAGTTCTTC. As protein: CASRRHSGSSYNEQFF.

The chain carries TRBV2 and TRBJ2-1, with TRBD2 matching over 11 bases. This CDR3 has 14 amino acids. J was trimmed by 8 bases and V by 7 bases; bases with no gene match: 7. Germline V gene sequence: CDR1 SNHLY, CDR2 FYNNEI. The CDR3 region is CASKFSGGADEQFF. The CDR3 region has the DNA TGTGCCAGCAAATTTAGCGGGGGGGCCGATGAGCAGTTCTTC.

This clone was counted a single time. This rearrangement joins TRBV2 to TRBJ2-5; the D is unclear. In germline, CDR1 is SNHLY, CDR2 FYNNEI. This CDR3 contains 13 residues. Between the trimmed V and J ends, which lost 8 bases and 0 bases, there was a span of 10 bases. For the CDR3, the DNA is TGTGCCAGCGGAGTCTTGAACCAAGAGACCCAGTACTTC. The encoded protein is CASGVLNQETQYF.

The gene calls are TRBV6-2 or TRBV6-3 and TRBJ1-2; D is undetermined. V lost 5 bases to trimming and J lost 1 base, with 11 bases between them. CDR3 length: 14 amino acids. Per the germline V gene, CDR1 is MNHEY and CDR2 is SVGEGT. DNA for the CDR3: TGTGCCAGCAGTATGATCGGGGATAACTATGGCTACACCTTC. Its protein product is CASSMIGDNYGYTF.

The chain joins TRBV10-3 to TRBJ2-3; 7 bases align to TRBD1. The trim removed 3 bases at V and 5 bases at J, leaving 5 bases unmatched. This CDR3 region has 14 residues. In germline, CDR1 is ENHRY, CDR2 SYGVKD. This chain's CDR3 is CAISDDRAGDTQYF. The CDR3, as DNA: TGTGCCATCAGTGATGACAGGGCCGGAGATACGCAGTATTTT.

This chain uses TRBV11-2 with TRBJ2-3; D may be TRBD2 (5 bases). The CDR3 is 15 amino acids. CDR1 is SGHAT, CDR2 FQNNGV, per germline. V shed 1 base and J shed 7 bases, with 15 bases lying between them. Here the CDR3 DNA reads TGTGCCAGCAGCTTAGGGGCGACTATCGAACATACGCAGTATTTT. Its translation: CASSLGATIEHTQYF.